A single sample is the source of the 30 T cell receptor beta chains below, sequenced in a study of siplizumab effects on memory and regulatory T cells. For these TCRs, the target antigens are not known. Measured with immunoSEQ multiplex PCR; TCRdb has only the in-frame clones, and not every one. The sample holds roughly 9,600 clones, almost 40% seen once. The mixed lymphocyte reaction cells were cocultured at 37°C for more than five days. The sequenced material came from CFSE-low (dividing) CD4+ T cells sorted from an allogeneic mixed lymphocyte reaction. The receptors shown here come from a human donor in good health; the cells came from an allogeneic mixed lymphocyte reaction.

The chain joins TRBV18 to TRBJ1-4; weak D call: TRBD1 (5 bases). There are 14 residues in the CDR3. Trimming took off 4 bases at V and 2 bases at J, with 8 bases between the two ends. The germline gives CDR1 KGHSH, CDR2 LQKENI. Written as DNA, the CDR3 is TGTGCCAGCTCACTACAGGATACTAATGAAAAACTGTTTTTT. It codes for CASSLQDTNEKLFF.

The rearrangement joins TRBV5-6 to TRBJ1-4, with 7 nucleotides matching TRBD1. J lost 5 bases, V lost 3 bases, and 4 bases had no gene match. The CDR3 has 14 amino acids. The germline V gene has CDR1 SGHDT and CDR2 YYEEEE. The CDR3 here is CASSSGTENEKLFF. CDR3 DNA: TGTGCCAGCAGCTCCGGGACAGAGAATGAAAAACTGTTTTTT.

This clone was recorded a few times. The genes are TRBV5-4 and TRBJ1-1; no reliable D call. From germline, CDR1 is SGHNT and CDR2 YYREEE (reference sequence). V was cut by 0 bases and J by 10 bases, with 10 bases left in between. The CDR3 consists of 12 residues. The CDR3 DNA reads TGTGCCAGCAGCTTGGAGGCAGGCCGAGCTTTCTTT. It codes for CASSLEAGRAFF.

This clone was detected a few times. V gene TRBV7-8 combines with J gene TRBJ1-1; D is uncertain. The CDR3 has 15 residues. Germline V gene lookup returns CDR1 SGHVS and CDR2 FQNEAQ. Trimming removed 5 bases from V and 2 bases from J, with 15 bases in between. The CDR3 DNA follows: TGTGCCAGCAGCCCGACCCGGGCCCCAAACACTGAAGCTTTCTTT. Translation gives CASSPTRAPNTEAFF.

The chain combines TRBV6-9 with TRBJ1-5, with D possibly TRBD1 on 5 matching bases. Germline CDR1 is MNHGY and CDR2 is SVAAGI. Trimming cost V 4 bases and J 7 bases, with 11 bases left between them. The CDR3 sequence is 13 residues long. The CDR3 reads CASSSTGGQPQHF. Written as DNA, the CDR3 is TGTGCCAGCAGTTCAACAGGCGGCCAGCCCCAGCATTTT.

This clone ranks as medium-sized. This rearrangement joins TRBV10-3 to TRBJ2-5, with D possibly being TRBD2 (5 bases). The CDR3 sequence is 13 residues long. Germline V gives CDR1 ENHRY, CDR2 SYGVKD. With 6 bases removed from V and 5 bases from J, the gap between germline ends came to 13 bases. CDR3 nucleotides: TGTGCCATCAGGGACTCCTCGGGGGAGACCCAGTACTTC. Translated, it gives CAIRDSSGETQYF.

The CDR3 coding sequence is TGTGCCAGCAGCTTACATCCGGGACGGGGACTCTACGAGCAGTACTTC. It specifies CASSLHPGRGLYEQYF. This chain uses TRBV5-6 with TRBJ2-7; D perhaps matches TRBD2 (6 bases). The ends were cut back, 2 bases at V and 3 bases at J, with 18 bases in the middle. Germline V gene lookup returns CDR1 SGHDT and CDR2 YYEEEE. The CDR3 sequence is 16 residues long.

By its share, this clone is medium-sized (0.01 to 0.1%). This chain links TRBV27 with TRBJ2-1; 11 bases agree with TRBD2. The CDR3 loop spans 15 amino acids. The ends lost 5 bases at V and 12 bases at J; junction bases unmatched: 12. In germline, CDR1 is MNHEY, CDR2 SMNVEV (reference sequence). The CDR3 protein is CASSPWGSGRAGQFF. The CDR3 DNA sequence: TGTGCCAGCAGTCCATGGGGTAGCGGGAGGGCCGGGCAGTTCTTC.

This chain connects TRBV10-2 to TRBJ2-5, with D unresolved. Germline V gene data show CDR1 as WSHSY and CDR2 as SAAADI. The CDR3 is 11 residues long. Trimming took off 6 bases at V and 4 bases at J, with 6 bases between the two ends. The CDR3 DNA sequence: TGCGCCAGCAGCCAATTAGAGACCCAGTACTTC. It yields the protein CASSQLETQYF.

Judged by abundance, this clone is medium-sized. The J gene is TRBJ1-2, the V gene TRBV10-3, with D possibly TRBD1 on 5 matching bases. The CDR3 extends over 14 amino acids. Germline loops: CDR1 ENHRY, CDR2 SYGVKD. Trimming cost V 1 base and J 8 bases, with 14 bases left between them. The CDR3: CAISELPGQGGYTF. In nucleotides, the CDR3 is TGTGCCATCAGTGAGTTGCCGGGGCAGGGCGGCTACACCTTC.

The chain joins TRBV5-1 to TRBJ1-2; the D is unclear. The CDR3 covers 14 residues. Trimming removed 4 bases from V and 1 base from J, with 11 bases in between. Germline V gene data show CDR1 as SGHRS and CDR2 as YFSETQ. DNA of the CDR3: TGCGCCAGCAGCGTAGGACTGTTTAACTATGGCTACACCTTC. This translates into CASSVGLFNYGYTF.

The sample holds a few counts of this clone. The V call is TRBV10-3, the J call TRBJ2-1, with D possibly being TRBD2 (6 bases). The V and J ends lost 6 bases and 4 bases respectively, with 16 bases between them. The CDR3 sequence is 15 residues long. From germline, CDR1 is ENHRY and CDR2 SYGVKD. CDR3 amino acids: CAISTPSGLYNEQFF. The DNA for the CDR3 is TGTGCCATCAGCACCCCCAGCGGGCTATACAATGAGCAGTTCTTC.

The chain uses TRBV30 and TRBJ1-2; D is perhaps TRBD1 (5 bases). Germline V gene lookup returns CDR1 GTSNPN and CDR2 SVGIG (reference sequence). The CDR3 extends over 12 amino acids. Trimming removed 3 bases from V and 6 bases from J, with 11 bases in between. Here the CDR3 reads CAWSTGRNGYTF. The CDR3 DNA reads as TGTGCCTGGAGCACAGGAAGAAATGGCTACACCTTC.

By its share, this clone is medium-sized (0.01 to 0.1%). The rearrangement links TRBV5-1 to TRBJ1-1; 8 nucleotides align to TRBD1. Germline V gene data show CDR1 as SGHRS and CDR2 as YFSETQ. The CDR3 totals 14 residues. The ends lost 0 bases at V and 5 bases at J; junction bases unmatched: 3. For the CDR3, the DNA is TGCGCCAGCAGCTTGGCGCAGGGGGCGACTGAAGCTTTCTTT. Amino acids: CASSLAQGATEAFF.

This clone is classed as large. The CDR3 coding sequence is TGTGCCAGAAGAGACGGGTATAACACCGGGGAGCTGTTTTTT. Translation gives CARRDGYNTGELFF. The genes are TRBV2 and TRBJ2-2; no reliable D call. CDR3 length equals 14 residues. With 9 bases removed from V and 2 bases from J, the gap between germline ends came to 13 bases. CDR1 is SNHLY, CDR2 FYNNEI, per germline.

The chain links TRBV19 to TRBJ2-3; perhaps TRBD2 as D (6 bases). Germline lookup yields CDR1 LNHDA and CDR2 SQIVND (reference sequence). Trimming shortened V by 0 bases and J by 7 bases, and 8 bases separated the two germline ends. The CDR3 consists of 13 residues. Written as DNA, the CDR3 is TGTGCCAGTAGTATAGATCGGGGGAATACGCAGTATTTT. Translated, it gives CASSIDRGNTQYF.

This clone appeared a few times. The rearrangement links TRBV18 to TRBJ2-1; D is unclear. The CDR3 covers 12 residues. Germline values: CDR1 KGHSH, CDR2 LQKENI. With 2 bases removed from V and 4 bases from J, the gap between germline ends came to 3 bases. The CDR3 DNA sequence: TGTGCCAGCTCACCAGGATACAATGAGCAGTTCTTC. Its translation: CASSPGYNEQFF.

By share, this clone counts as medium-sized (0.01 to 0.1%). The J gene is TRBJ1-5, the V gene TRBV4-1, with 10 bases that match TRBD1. Germline-derived CDR1 and CDR2 are MGHRA and YSYEKL. This CDR3 comprises 15 residues. J lost 7 bases, V lost 1 base, and 4 bases had no gene match. The CDR3 DNA sequence: TGCGCCAGCAGCCAAGGGACAGGGGGTGGACAGCCCCAGCATTTT. Protein: CASSQGTGGGQPQHF.

The V call is TRBV5-1, the J call TRBJ2-5; 8 bases are a match to TRBD2. The CDR3 contains 16 residues. Germline assignment: CDR1 SGHRS and CDR2 YFSETQ. J was trimmed by 1 base and V by 3 bases; bases with no gene match: 8. CDR3 protein: CASSSGSGRTQETQYF. In DNA, the CDR3 is TGCGCCAGCAGCTCCGGGAGCGGGAGAACCCAAGAGACCCAGTACTTC.

The chain links TRBV30 to TRBJ2-7, with 11 bases matching TRBD1. This CDR3 is 13 amino acids long. Trimming removed 3 bases from V and 4 bases from J; junction bases left unmatched: 2. CDR1 and CDR2 from the germline V gene are GTSNPN and SVGIG (reference sequence). CDR3: CAWSRDRGYEQYF. DNA of the CDR3: TGTGCCTGGAGCCGGGACAGGGGGTACGAGCAGTACTTC. Full variable domain (missing parts from reference TRBV30 and TRBJ2-7): SQTIHQWPATLVQPVGSPLSLECTVEGTSNPNLYWYRQAAGRGLQLLFYSVGIGQISSEVPQNLSASRPQDRQFILSSKKLLLSDSGFYLCAWSRDRGYEQYFGPGTRLTVT.

This clone was recorded a few times. The J gene is TRBJ2-3, the V gene TRBV7-9, with a possible D match to TRBD2 (5 bases). V lost 3 bases to trimming and J lost 6 bases, with 19 bases between them. The CDR3 contains 16 residues. Germline CDR1 reads SEHNR; CDR2 reads FQNEAQ (reference sequence). CDR3 region: CASSLGPSGPYDTQYF. CDR3 DNA sequence: TGTGCCAGCAGCTTGGGCCCGAGCGGCCCTTACGATACGCAGTATTTT. The full variable domain, with the rest looked up from reference TRBV7-9 and TRBJ2-3, is DTGVSQNPRHKITKRGQNVTFRCDPISEHNRLYWYRQTLGQGPEFLTYFQNEAQLEKSRLLSDRFSAERPKGSFSTLEIQRTEQGDSAMYLCASSLGPSGPYDTQYFGPGTRLTVL.

This chain connects TRBV29-1 to TRBJ2-1, with 7 bases lining up with TRBD1. This CDR3 contains 15 residues. Germline V gene data show CDR1 as SQVTM and CDR2 as ANQGSEA. J lost 1 base, V lost 5 bases, and 8 bases had no gene match. CDR3 region: CSVYNRGGSYNEQFF. The CDR3 bases are TGCAGCGTTTATAACAGGGGCGGGTCCTACAATGAGCAGTTCTTC.

Concerning this clone: The junction departs from the called germline gene at one end, perhaps through a read error. Other DNA sequences from this sample encode an identical CDR3 as well. J is TRBJ2-1 and V is TRBV7-7; unclear D gene. The CDR3 is made up of 13 amino acids. Looked up from germline, CDR1 is SSHAT and CDR2 is FNYEAQ (reference sequence). CDR3 in DNA: TGTGCTAGCAGCCGAACCCGGACGGGTGAGCAGTTCTTC. Translation: CASSRTRTGEQFF.

This chain uses TRBV6-5 with TRBJ1-3; 7 bases agree with TRBD1. This CDR3 has 14 amino acids. CDR1 and CDR2 from the germline V gene are MNHEY and SVGAGI. Trimming took 6 bases from V and 0 from J; bases not matched to a gene: 2. CDR3: CASRRQGSGNTIYF. The CDR3 DNA follows: TGTGCCAGCAGACGACAGGGCTCTGGAAACACCATATATTTT.

V usage is TRBV5-5 and J usage is TRBJ1-1; D might be TRBD1 (5 bases). The germline V gene encodes CDR1 SGHKS and CDR2 YYEKEE (reference sequence). Between the trimmed V and J ends, which lost 3 bases and 1 base, there was a span of 13 bases. The CDR3 loop spans 15 amino acids. CDR3: CASSWKGQENTEAFF. The CDR3 DNA reads TGTGCCAGCAGCTGGAAGGGGCAGGAGAACACTGAAGCTTTCTTT. The entire variable domain, with the rest obtained from reference TRBV5-5 and TRBJ1-1, is as follows: DAGVTQSPTHLIKTRGQQVTLRCSPISGHKSVSWYQQVLGQGPQFIFQYYEKEERGRGNFPDRFSARQFPNYSSELNVNALLLGDSALYLCASSWKGQENTEAFFGQGTRLTVV.

This clone showed up just a few times. The chain uses TRBV6-1 and TRBJ2-5; 11 bases are shared with TRBD2. Germline-derived CDR1 and CDR2 are MNHNS and SASEGT. This CDR3 contains 17 residues. V was clipped by 4 bases and J by 1 base; unmatched bases: 8. CDR3 nucleotide sequence: TGTGCCAGCAGTGTCCGACTAGCGGGATTAGCCCAAGAGACCCAGTACTTC. As protein: CASSVRLAGLAQETQYF.

The chain combines TRBV19 with TRBJ1-6, with D perhaps matching TRBD1 (6 bases). This CDR3 contains 15 residues. Germline CDR1 and CDR2: LNHDA and SQIVND (reference sequence). V lost 3 bases, J lost 6 bases, and 12 bases lay in between. CDR3 nucleotides: TGTGCCAGTAGTATTGGGGGCCAGGGTAATTCACCCCTCCACTTT. Amino acids: CASSIGGQGNSPLHF.

This clone was recorded a few times. The chain links TRBV10-2 to TRBJ2-3, with 8 bases matching TRBD2. The V and J ends lost 7 bases and 2 bases, in that order; junction bases with no gene match: 5. This CDR3 comprises 14 residues. The V gene's germline CDR1 is WSHSY and CDR2 SAAADI. CDR3 nucleotide sequence: TGCGCCAGCACCAGACTAGCGCTCACAGATACGCAGTATTTT. Translating it yields CASTRLALTDTQYF.

V gene TRBV19 combines with J gene TRBJ1-2, with unresolved D. Trimming cost V 3 bases and J 2 bases, with 10 bases left between them. The germline V gene has CDR1 LNHDA and CDR2 SQIVND (reference sequence). The CDR3 sequence is 14 residues long. DNA for the CDR3: TGTGCCAGTAGTATTAACACGGGCAACTATGGCTACACCTTC. Translated: CASSINTGNYGYTF.

The chain couples TRBV7-6 to TRBJ1-2, with 8 bases that match TRBD1. Germline V CDR1 and CDR2: SGHVS, FNYEAQ. The CDR3 extends over 13 amino acids. V lost 9 bases and J lost 3; bases outside the gene matches: 6. CDR3 region: CASNDRGDYGYTF. The CDR3 DNA sequence: TGTGCCAGTAACGACAGGGGAGACTATGGCTACACCTTC. Complete variable domain (other parts from reference TRBV7-6 and TRBJ1-2): GAGVSQSPRYKVTKRGQDVALRCDPISGHVSLYWYRQALGQGPEFLTYFNYEAQQDKSGLPNDRFSAERPEGSISTLTIQRTEQRDSAMYRCASNDRGDYGYTFGSGTRLTVV.